This is a list of T cell receptor beta chains from one sample in a study of blood T cell repertoires in COVID-19. Repertoires were generated with immunoSEQ multiplex PCR, while TCRdb's copy carries only in-frame clones and drops some. The sample carries approximately 100,000 clones, around 90% recorded once. The material sequenced was peripheral blood. Every receptor here comes from a human donor in a cohort sampled during active COVID-19. CDR3s include the opening cysteine and the closing phenylalanine or tryptophan.

v_gene	len	j_gene	CDR3aa
TRBV9	15	TRBJ1-2	CASSPSGTSNYGYTF
TRBV7-2	15	TRBJ2-1	CASSLADYYYNEQFF
TRBV6-5	16	TRBJ2-5	CASSYSGTGVQETQYF
TRBV9	14	TRBJ1-1	CASSAWGGNTEAFF
TRBV7-8	15	TRBJ2-5	CASSDPRVIVETQYF
TRBV7-9	13	TRBJ2-7	CASSGPLGGEQYF
TRBV11-2	12	TRBJ2-7	CASSLLDREQYF
TRBV24-1	16	TRBJ1-5	CATGVQGQPYNQPQHF
TRBV25-1	16	TRBJ1-4	CASSEWEGQGGEKLFF
TRBV9	13	TRBJ1-2	CASSPNTAYGYTF
TRBV4-3	15	TRBJ2-6	CASSLKSSGANVLTF
TRBV4-3	17	TRBJ2-2	CPSSLLAGGLGTGELFF
TRBV4-3	15	TRBJ1-3	CASSPTGGAGNTIYF
TRBV3-1/TRBV3-2	15	TRBJ2-1	CASSQAGPLSYEQFF
TRBV13	14	TRBJ2-1	CASSRTGAGNEQFF
TRBV4-1	15	TRBJ1-4	CASSPVGLNEEKLFF
TRBV9	14	TRBJ1-3	CASSVGGAGNTIYF
TRBV6-6	14	TRBJ1-6	CASRGRQGNSPLHF
TRBV2	15	TRBJ2-3	CASSRRGLGTDTQYF
TRBV7-9	17	TRBJ2-3	CASSRRGGRSRQDTQYF
TRBV19	16	TRBJ2-1	CASTPSTGGSYNEQFF
TRBV12-3/TRBV12-4	13	TRBJ1-2	CASSLGGRKGYTF
TRBV4-3	18	TRBJ2-7	CASSQDSGWTINFYEQYF
TRBV27	11	TRBJ2-3	CASSAGDTQYF
TRBV27	15	TRBJ2-1	CASSLGRSSTNEQFF
TRBV29-1	13	TRBJ1-1	CSVRQGGVAEAFF
TRBV19	14	TRBJ1-5	CASSIEGANQPQHF
TRBV9	16	TRBJ2-7	CASSVGGTGGGYEQYF
TRBV5-4	13	TRBJ1-1	CASSSPGITEAFF
TRBV28	11	TRBJ2-5	CASSLQETQYF
TRBV27	13	TRBJ1-1	CASSATGATEAFF
TRBV18	14	TRBJ2-5	CASSPGGGAETQYF
TRBV19	12	TRBJ2-5	CASGAGQETQYF
TRBV3-1/TRBV3-2	15	TRBJ1-6	CASSQLGANNSPLHF
TRBV29-1	13	TRBJ2-2	CSHGTANTGELFF
TRBV18	14	TRBJ1-2	CASSPEAGGYGYTF
TRBV29-1	13	TRBJ1-2	CSVDRGSNYGYTF
TRBV6-5	14	TRBJ2-7	CARRGVGVTYEQYF
TRBV7-8	16	TRBJ1-2	CASSLEMGTGNYGYTF
TRBV11-2	15	TRBJ2-1	CASSFRAGGPNEQFF
TRBV5-5	17	TRBJ1-2	CASSSGQPEVGNYGYTF
TRBV18	13	TRBJ2-7	CASSPPGPYEQYF
TRBV11-2	14	TRBJ1-1	CASSLSGGRTEAFF
TRBV7-2	15	TRBJ1-3	CASSPLLASGNTIYF
TRBV2	15	TRBJ1-2	CASQLRGLSDYGYTF
TRBV6-2/TRBV6-3	17	TRBJ2-1	CASSKGLAGGSAVEQFF
TRBV6-5	15	TRBJ1-4	CASRPQPGTDEKLFF